This T cell receptor beta chain emerged from a study of CD8+ T cells in alopecia areata. General study results and limits: Lesional tissue from the scalp (especially in alopecia totalis/universalis) showed higher clonality than normal scalp.

In each case, RNA was isolated and then reverse transcribed into cDNA as the sequencing template. The repertoire was sequenced with immunoSEQ multiplex PCR; TCRdb's copy has only in-frame clones and lacks some. The sample carries approximately 150,000 clones, around two thirds recorded once. For this clone: Its antigen remains unidentified.

Germline loops: CDR1 SGDLS, CDR2 YYNGEE. Trimming removed 4 bases from V and 10 bases from J, with 17 bases in between. The CDR3 is made up of 13 amino acids. The chain is built from TRBV9 and TRBJ1-1; D unclear. This receptor was obtained from a human donor in good health. The sequenced sample was CD8+ T cells sorted from blood. In DNA form, the CDR3 reads TGTGCCAGCAGCCCCGATGTGGGCGAAGGAGCTTTCTTT. It is translated as CASSPDVGEGAFF.